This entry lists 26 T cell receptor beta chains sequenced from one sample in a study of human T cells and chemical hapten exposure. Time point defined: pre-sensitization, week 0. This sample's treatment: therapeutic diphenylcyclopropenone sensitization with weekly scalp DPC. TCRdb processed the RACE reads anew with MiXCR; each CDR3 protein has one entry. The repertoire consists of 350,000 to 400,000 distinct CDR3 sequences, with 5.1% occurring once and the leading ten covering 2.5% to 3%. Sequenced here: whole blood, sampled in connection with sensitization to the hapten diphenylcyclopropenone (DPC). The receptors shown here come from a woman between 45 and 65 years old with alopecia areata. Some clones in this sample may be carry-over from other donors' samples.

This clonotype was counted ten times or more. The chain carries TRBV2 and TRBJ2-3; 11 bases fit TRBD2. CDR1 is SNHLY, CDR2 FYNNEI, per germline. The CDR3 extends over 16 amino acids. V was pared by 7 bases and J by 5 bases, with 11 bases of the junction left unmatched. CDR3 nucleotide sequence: TGTGCCAGCACCCCGCATAGCGGGAGGGAGGGAGATACGCAGTATTTT. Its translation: CASTPHSGREGDTQYF.

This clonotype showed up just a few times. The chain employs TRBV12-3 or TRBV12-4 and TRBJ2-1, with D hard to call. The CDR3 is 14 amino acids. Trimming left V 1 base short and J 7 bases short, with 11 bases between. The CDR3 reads CASSLGPVKNEQFF. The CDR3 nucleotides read TGTGCCAGCAGTTTAGGGCCTGTCAAAAATGAGCAGTTCTTC.

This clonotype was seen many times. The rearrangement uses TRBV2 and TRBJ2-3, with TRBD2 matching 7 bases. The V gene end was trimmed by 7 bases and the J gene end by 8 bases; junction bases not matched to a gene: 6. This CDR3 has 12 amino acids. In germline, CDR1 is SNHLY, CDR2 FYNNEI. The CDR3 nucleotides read TGTGCCAGCATGGGGAGGGTTGGTACGCAGTATTTT. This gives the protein CASMGRVGTQYF.

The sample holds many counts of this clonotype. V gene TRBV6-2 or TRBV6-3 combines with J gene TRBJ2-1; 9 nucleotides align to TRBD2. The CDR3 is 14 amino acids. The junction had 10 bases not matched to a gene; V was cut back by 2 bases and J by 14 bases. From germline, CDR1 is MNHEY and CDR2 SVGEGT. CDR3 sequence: CASSYLSAGGVEFF. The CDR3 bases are TGTGCCAGCAGTTACCTCTCTGCGGGAGGGGTGGAGTTCTTC.

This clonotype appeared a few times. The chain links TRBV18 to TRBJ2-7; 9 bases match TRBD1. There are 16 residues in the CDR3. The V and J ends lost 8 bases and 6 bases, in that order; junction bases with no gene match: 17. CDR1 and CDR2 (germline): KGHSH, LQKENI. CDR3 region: CASAWTGDDYDFEQYF. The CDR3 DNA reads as TGTGCCAGCGCCTGGACAGGGGACGACTACGACTTCGAGCAGTACTTC.

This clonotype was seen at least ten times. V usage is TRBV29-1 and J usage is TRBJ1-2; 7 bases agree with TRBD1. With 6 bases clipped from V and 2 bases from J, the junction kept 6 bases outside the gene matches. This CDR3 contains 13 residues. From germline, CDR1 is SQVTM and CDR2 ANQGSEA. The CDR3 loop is CSVTGAFNYGYTF. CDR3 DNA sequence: TGCAGCGTCACAGGGGCCTTCAACTATGGCTACACCTTC. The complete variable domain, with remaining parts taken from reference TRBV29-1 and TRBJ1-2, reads SAVISQKPSRDICQRGTSLTIQCQVDSQVTMMFWYRQQPGQSLTLIATANQGSEATYESGFVIDKFPISRPNLTFSTLTVSNMSPEDSSIYLCSVTGAFNYGYTFGSGTRLTVV.

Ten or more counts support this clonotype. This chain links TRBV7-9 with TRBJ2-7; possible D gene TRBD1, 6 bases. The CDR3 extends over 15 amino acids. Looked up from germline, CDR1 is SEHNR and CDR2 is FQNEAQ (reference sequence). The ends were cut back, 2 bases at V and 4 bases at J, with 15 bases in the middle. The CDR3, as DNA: TGTGCCAGCAGCTTAACAGGGCCCCAGCCTTACGAGCAGTACTTC. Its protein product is CASSLTGPQPYEQYF.

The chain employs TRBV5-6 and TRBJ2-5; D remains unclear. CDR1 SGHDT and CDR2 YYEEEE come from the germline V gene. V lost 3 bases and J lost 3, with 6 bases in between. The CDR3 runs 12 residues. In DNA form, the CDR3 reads TGTGCCAGCAGCTACGGTGAAGAGACCCAGTACTTC. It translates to CASSYGEETQYF.

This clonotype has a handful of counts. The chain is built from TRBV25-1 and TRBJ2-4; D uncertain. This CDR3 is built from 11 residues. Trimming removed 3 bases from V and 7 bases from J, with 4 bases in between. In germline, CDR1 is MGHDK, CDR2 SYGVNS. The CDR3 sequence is CASSDLNIQYF. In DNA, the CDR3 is TGTGCCAGCAGTGACCTTAACATTCAGTACTTC.

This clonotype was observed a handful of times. CDR3 protein: CASSLDTSIHEQYF. The CDR3 coding sequence is TGCGCCAGCAGCTTGGACACTAGCATCCACGAGCAGTACTTC. The chain joins TRBV5-1 to TRBJ2-7; perhaps TRBD2 as D (6 bases). CDR1 is SGHRS and CDR2 is YFSETQ in the germline V gene. This CDR3 contains 14 residues. The germline V and J ends were trimmed by 0 bases and 5 bases, with 12 bases remaining between them. Looking up the rest from reference TRBV5-1 and TRBJ2-7 gives the full variable domain: KAGVTQTPRYLIKTRGQQVTLSCSPISGHRSVSWYQQTPGQGLQFLFEYFSETQRNKGNFPGRFSGRQFSNSRSEMNVSTLELGDSALYLCASSLDTSIHEQYFGPGTRLTVT.

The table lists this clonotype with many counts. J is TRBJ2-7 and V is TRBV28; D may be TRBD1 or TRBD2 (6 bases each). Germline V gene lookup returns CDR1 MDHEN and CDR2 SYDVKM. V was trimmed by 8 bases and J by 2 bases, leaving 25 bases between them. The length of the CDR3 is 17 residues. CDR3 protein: CASLGTRGSGAAYEQYF. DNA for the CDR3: TGTGCCAGCCTCGGGACAAGGGGCTCGGGGGCGGCCTACGAGCAGTACTTC.

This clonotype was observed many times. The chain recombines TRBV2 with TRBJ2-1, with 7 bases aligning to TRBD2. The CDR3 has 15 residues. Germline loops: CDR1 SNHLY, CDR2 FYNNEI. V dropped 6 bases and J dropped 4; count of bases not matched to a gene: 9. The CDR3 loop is CASRSMAGEYNEQFF. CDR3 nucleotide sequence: TGTGCCAGCAGAAGTATGGCGGGGGAGTACAATGAGCAGTTCTTC.

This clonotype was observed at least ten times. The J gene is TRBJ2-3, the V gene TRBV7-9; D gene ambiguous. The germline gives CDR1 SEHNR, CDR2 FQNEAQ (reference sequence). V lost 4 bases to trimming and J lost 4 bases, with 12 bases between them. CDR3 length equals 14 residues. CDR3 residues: CASSSALGSDTQYF. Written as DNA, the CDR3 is TGTGCCAGCAGCTCTGCCCTGGGGTCAGATACGCAGTATTTT.

CDR3 residues: CASSLRGGRSYEQYF. The CDR3 DNA reads as TGTGCCAGCAGCCTACGTGGGGGGCGCAGCTACGAGCAGTACTTC. This chain connects TRBV6-5 to TRBJ2-7; either TRBD1 or TRBD2 may supply D (6 bases each). Deletions cut 6 bases from V and 3 bases from J, with 18 bases between. The CDR3 has 15 residues. Per germline, CDR1 MNHEY and CDR2 SVGAGI.

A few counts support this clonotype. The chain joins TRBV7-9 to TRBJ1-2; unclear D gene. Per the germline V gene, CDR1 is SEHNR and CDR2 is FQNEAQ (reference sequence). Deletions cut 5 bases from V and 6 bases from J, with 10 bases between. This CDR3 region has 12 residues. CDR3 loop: CASSMNLDGYTF. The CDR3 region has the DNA TGTGCCAGCAGCATGAATCTCGATGGCTACACCTTC.

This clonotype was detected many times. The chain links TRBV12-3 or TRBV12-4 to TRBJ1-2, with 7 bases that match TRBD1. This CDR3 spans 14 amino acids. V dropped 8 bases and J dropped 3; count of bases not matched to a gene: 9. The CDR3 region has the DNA TGTGCCAGCGGGGGACAGCCAAATTACTATGGCTACACCTTC. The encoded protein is CASGGQPNYYGYTF.

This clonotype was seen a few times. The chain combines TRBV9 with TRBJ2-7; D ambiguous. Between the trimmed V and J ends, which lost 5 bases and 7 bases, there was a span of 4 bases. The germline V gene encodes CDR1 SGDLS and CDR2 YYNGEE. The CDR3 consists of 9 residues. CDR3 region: CASSAEQYF. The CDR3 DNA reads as TGTGCCAGCAGTGCGGAGCAGTACTTC.

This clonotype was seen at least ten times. The CDR3 loop reads CSVEPRGLETQYF. CDR3 nucleotides: TGCAGCGTTGAACCCAGGGGGCTAGAGACCCAGTACTTC. The rearrangement joins TRBV29-1 to TRBJ2-5; 8 bases align to TRBD1. Germline CDR1 SQVTM, CDR2 ANQGSEA. This CDR3 spans 13 amino acids. After removal of 2 bases from V and 4 bases from J, the junction contained 3 bases not matched to a gene.

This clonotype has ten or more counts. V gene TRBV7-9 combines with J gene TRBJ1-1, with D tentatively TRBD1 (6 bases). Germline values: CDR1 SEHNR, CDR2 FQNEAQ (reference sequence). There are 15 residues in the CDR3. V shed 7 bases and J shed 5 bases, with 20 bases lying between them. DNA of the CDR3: TGTGCCAGCAACCCTCCCGGGGGGCGGTGGACTGAAGCTTTCTTT. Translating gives CASNPPGGRWTEAFF.

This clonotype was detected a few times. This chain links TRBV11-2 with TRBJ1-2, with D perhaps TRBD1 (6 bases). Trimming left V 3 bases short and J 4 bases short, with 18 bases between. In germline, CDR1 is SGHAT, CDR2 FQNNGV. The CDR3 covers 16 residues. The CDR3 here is CASSFPDSLAIYGYTF. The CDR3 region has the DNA TGTGCCAGCAGCTTCCCGGACAGCCTTGCTATCTATGGCTACACCTTC.

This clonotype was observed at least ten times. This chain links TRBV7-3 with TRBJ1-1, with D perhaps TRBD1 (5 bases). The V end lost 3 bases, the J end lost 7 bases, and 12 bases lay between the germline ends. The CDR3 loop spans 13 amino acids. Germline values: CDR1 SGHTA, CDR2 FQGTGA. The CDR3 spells CASSLTVKNEAFF. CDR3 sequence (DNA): TGTGCCAGCAGCTTGACAGTGAAGAATGAAGCTTTCTTT.

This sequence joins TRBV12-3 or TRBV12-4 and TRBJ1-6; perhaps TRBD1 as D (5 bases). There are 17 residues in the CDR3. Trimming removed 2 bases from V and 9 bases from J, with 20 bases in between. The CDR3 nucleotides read TGTGCCAGCAGTTTATTTGGGGGTGGAGAGGCCATTTCACCCCTCCACTTT. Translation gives CASSLFGGGEAISPLHF.

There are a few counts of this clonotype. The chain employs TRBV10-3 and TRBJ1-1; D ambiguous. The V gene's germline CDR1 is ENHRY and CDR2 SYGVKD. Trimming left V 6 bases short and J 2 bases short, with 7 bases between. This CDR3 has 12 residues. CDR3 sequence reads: CAISVGNTEAFF. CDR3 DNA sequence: TGTGCCATCAGCGTGGGTAACACTGAAGCTTTCTTT.

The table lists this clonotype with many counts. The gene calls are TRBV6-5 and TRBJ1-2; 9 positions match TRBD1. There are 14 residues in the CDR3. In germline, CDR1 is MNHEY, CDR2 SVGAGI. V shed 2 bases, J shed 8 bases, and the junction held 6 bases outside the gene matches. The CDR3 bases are TGTGCCAGCAGTTACGGACAGGGGACCCCCGGCTACACCTTC. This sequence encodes CASSYGQGTPGYTF.

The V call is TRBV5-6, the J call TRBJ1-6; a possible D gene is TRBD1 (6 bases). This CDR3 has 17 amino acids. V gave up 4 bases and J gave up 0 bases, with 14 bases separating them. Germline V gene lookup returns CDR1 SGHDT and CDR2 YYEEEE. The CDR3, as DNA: TGTGCCAGCAGCCCGGACAGACGACACTCCTATAATTCACCCCTCCACTTT. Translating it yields CASSPDRRHSYNSPLHF.

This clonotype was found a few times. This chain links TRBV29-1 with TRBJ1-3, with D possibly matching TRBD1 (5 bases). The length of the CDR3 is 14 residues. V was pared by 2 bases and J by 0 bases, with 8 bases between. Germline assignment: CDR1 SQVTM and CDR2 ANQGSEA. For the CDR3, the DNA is TGCAGCGTTGAACAGGGCAGCTCTGGAAACACCATATATTTT. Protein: CSVEQGSSGNTIYF.